The T cell receptor beta chain described here comes from a study of tumor-infiltrating lymphocytes in primary liver carcinoma. At the level of the study: Read depth, roughly 3.65 to 7.5 million productive TCRbeta reads, did not differ significantly between tissues. Points from the study as a whole: Against blood, tumors held a significantly higher top-250-clone fraction (p = 0.039).

The CDR3 is made up of 15 amino acids. The germline gives CDR1 MDHEN, CDR2 SYDVKM. In its sample, this clonotype was seen once. What it binds is unknown. The junction does not match germline at one end; this may be a read error. A primer matching the constant region was used to make TCR beta cDNA from 500 to 600 ng of total RNA. TCR beta libraries came from three nested multiplex PCR rounds using slightly modified ARM-PCR. A C-beta reverse primer and TRBV1-TRBV30 forward primers served in each of the first two PCR rounds, at 9 to 11 cycles apiece. One entry per CDR3 protein, called by TCRdb with MiXCR from the multiplex PCR reads. The data show 95,000 to 150,000 distinct CDR3 sequences, around 70% seen once. Taking about 18-31 mg of unsorted bulk tissue, the authors co-extracted RNA and DNA. No patient had received treatment, and all had chronic HBV infection.

Sequencing was done on a sample of tumor-adjacent normal liver tissue. The chain employs TRBV28 and TRBJ2-7; possibly TRBD1 or TRBD2 for D (6 bases each). The clonotype originates from a woman in her fifties or sixties with primary liver carcinoma and hepatitis B virus infection. The CDR3 here is CASGFLGTSNYEQNF. In DNA form, the CDR3 reads TGTGCTAGCGGCTTTTTGGGGACATCCAATTACGAACAGAACTTC.